One and the same sample provided the 5 T cell receptor beta chains below, sequenced in a study of neurological immune-mediated disorders. TCRdb fed the 5' RACE reads into MiXCR, producing one record per CDR3 protein. This sample carries fewer than 20,000 distinct CDR3 sequences, roughly 3% of them seen once, and the ten largest clones take around 20%. Material: CD8+ T cells from blood. The source is a woman in her 40s in good health.

This clonotype was recorded many times. The chain employs TRBV6-4 and TRBJ1-1, with D unresolved. The CDR3 runs 13 residues. From germline, CDR1 is MRHNA and CDR2 SNTAGT. V lost 3 bases and J lost 0, with 5 bases in between. The CDR3 DNA reads TGTGCCAGCAGTGAATTTATGAACACTGAAGCTTTCTTT. It is translated as CASSEFMNTEAFF.

By frequency in the sample, this clonotype is medium-sized. The chain recombines TRBV5-1 with TRBJ2-2; no reliable D call. Germline V CDR1 and CDR2: SGHRS, YFSETQ. The CDR3 is 16 amino acids. V lost 0 bases and J 0 bases, leaving 9 bases between the germline ends. CDR3 amino acids: CASSLVADPNTGELFF. In DNA, the CDR3 is TGCGCCAGCAGCTTGGTGGCGGACCCGAACACCGGGGAGCTGTTTTTT.

In its sample, this clonotype was seen many times. J is TRBJ2-7 and V is TRBV5-5; 13 nucleotides align to TRBD2. Trimming at V came to 6 bases and at J to 5 bases, leaving 8 bases not matched to a gene. The germline gives CDR1 SGHKS, CDR2 YYEKEE (reference sequence). This CDR3 is built from 15 residues. The CDR3 sequence: CASNGGLAGYNEQYF. The CDR3 DNA sequence: TGTGCCAGCAACGGGGGACTAGCGGGATACAACGAGCAGTACTTC.

This clonotype was counted at least ten times. The chain has TRBV11-2 and TRBJ2-7; D is ambiguous. V lost 3 bases and J lost 4, with 7 bases in between. CDR3 size: 12 residues. Germline V gene sequence: CDR1 SGHAT, CDR2 FQNNGV. CDR3: CASSLDRYEQYF. The DNA for the CDR3 is TGTGCCAGCAGCTTGGATAGGTACGAGCAGTACTTC.

Ten or more counts support this clonotype. V gene TRBV15 combines with J gene TRBJ2-1; 8 nucleotides agree with TRBD2. This CDR3 is 12 amino acids long. The germline V gene has CDR1 LNHNV and CDR2 YYDKDF (reference sequence). Losses at the gene ends were 0 bases for V and 15 bases for J; bases not matched to a gene: 4. CDR3 in DNA: TGTGCCACCAGCAGAGAAAGCGGGAGTATGTTCTTC. Translating it yields CATSRESGSMFF.